The sequence of this T cell receptor beta chain was determined in a study of T cells in Graves' hyperthyroidism and ophthalmopathy. Study background: It was at initial diagnosis, before any treatment, that peripheral blood was collected.

At least ten counts were recorded for this clonotype. Diagnostic decisions used clinical symptoms, serum thyroxine and TRAb, thyroid ultrasound and orbital computed tomography. Amplified TCR beta CDR3 regions came from RNA transcripts. HTBI primers were the set used in a first-round RT-PCR of the TCR CDR3. TCRdb reanalysed the multiplex PCR reads using MiXCR and keeps one entry per CDR3 protein. The table shows 360,000 or so distinct CDR3 sequences, with about a sixth occurring only once. Germline CDR1 SEHNR, CDR2 FQNEAQ (reference sequence). The CDR3 contains 16 residues. V shed 5 bases and J 0 bases; nucleotides not matched to a gene: 6.

This sequence joins TRBV7-9 and TRBJ2-2; 7 bases match TRBD1. Specimen: blood. The sequence came from a woman between 40 and 50 years old with Graves' ophthalmopathy. The CDR3 nucleotides read TGTGCCAGCAGCCCCGGACAGGCTCCGAACACCGGGGAGCTGTTTTTT. This gives the protein CASSPGQAPNTGELFF.